The clone carrying this TCR beta chain has a count of ten or more. Antigen unknown. V was cut by 5 bases and J by 6 bases, with 16 bases left in between. From germline, CDR1 is SGHVS and CDR2 FQNEAQ. CDR3 length: 15 amino acids. This record comes from a study of regulatory T cells in long-lasting Graves disease. Findings of the study overall: With persistent disease, TRBV28, TRBJ1-2 and TRBJ2-5 were the favored segments.

Time point here: newly diagnosed GD, antithyroid drugs for less than 3 months. PBMC-derived RNA was used for the TCR library. Arm-PCR of CDR3 regions and iRepertoire HTBI primers were used to build TCR beta libraries. TCRdb processed the multiplex PCR reads anew with MiXCR; each CDR3 protein has one entry. Counted here are roughly 430,000 distinct CDR3 sequences, around 17% occurring once; the ten biggest clones make up about 10%. Separately, the same data were catalogued under a study of T cells in Graves' hyperthyroidism and ophthalmopathy.

The chain employs TRBV7-8 and TRBJ1-4; D uncertain. The source material was peripheral blood mononuclear cells (PBMCs), sampled at new diagnosis, from a patient treated with antithyroid drugs. The sequence derives from a woman in her thirties with Graves disease. The CDR3 coding sequence is TGTGCCAGCAGCAAGCGAACCTCTCAACATGAAAAACTGTTTTTT. It encodes CASSKRTSQHEKLFF.